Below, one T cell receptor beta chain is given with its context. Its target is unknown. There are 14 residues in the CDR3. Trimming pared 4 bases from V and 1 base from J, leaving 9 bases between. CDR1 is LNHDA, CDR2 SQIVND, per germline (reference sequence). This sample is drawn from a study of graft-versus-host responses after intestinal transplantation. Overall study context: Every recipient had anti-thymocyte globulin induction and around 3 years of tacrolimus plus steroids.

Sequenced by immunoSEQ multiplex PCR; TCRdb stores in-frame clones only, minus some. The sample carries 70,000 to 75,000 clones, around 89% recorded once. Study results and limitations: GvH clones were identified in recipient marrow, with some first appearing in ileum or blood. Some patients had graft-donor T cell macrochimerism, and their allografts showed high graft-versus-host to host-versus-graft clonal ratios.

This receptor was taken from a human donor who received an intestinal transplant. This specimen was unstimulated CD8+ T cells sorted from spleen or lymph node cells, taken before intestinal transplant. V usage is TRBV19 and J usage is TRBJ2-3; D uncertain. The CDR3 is CASSTPSGTDTQYF. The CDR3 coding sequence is TGTGCCAGTAGTACCCCCAGCGGCACAGATACGCAGTATTTT. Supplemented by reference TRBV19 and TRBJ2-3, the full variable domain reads DGGITQSPKYLFRKEGQNVTLSCEQNLNHDAMYWYRQDPGQGLRLIYYSQIVNDFQKGDIAEGYSVSREKKESFPLTVTSAQKNPTAFYLCASSTPSGTDTQYFGPGTRLTVL.